This paragraph reports one TCR beta chain. A single record per CDR3 protein comes from TCRdb applying MiXCR to the 5' RACE reads. The repertoire holds over 50,000 distinct CDR3 sequences, with approximately 9% as singletons. This sample is drawn from a study of T-cell memory formation after mild COVID-19. The specimen sequenced was PBMCs or a T cell subset sorted from them (not recorded which). This receptor was taken from an adult woman who had mild COVID-19 (a few samples of this study predate the infection). Cell type and time point are not known.

For the CDR3, the DNA is TGTGCCAGTAGTGAAAGGGCAGGGAGAAGCAATGAGCAGTTCTTC. Its protein is CASSERAGRSNEQFF. The chain carries TRBV19 and TRBJ2-1; D assignment may be TRBD1 or TRBD2 (5 bases each). Looked up from germline, CDR1 is LNHDA and CDR2 is SQIVND (reference sequence). The CDR3 contains 15 residues. V was clipped by 5 bases and J by 6 bases, with 17 bases between them.